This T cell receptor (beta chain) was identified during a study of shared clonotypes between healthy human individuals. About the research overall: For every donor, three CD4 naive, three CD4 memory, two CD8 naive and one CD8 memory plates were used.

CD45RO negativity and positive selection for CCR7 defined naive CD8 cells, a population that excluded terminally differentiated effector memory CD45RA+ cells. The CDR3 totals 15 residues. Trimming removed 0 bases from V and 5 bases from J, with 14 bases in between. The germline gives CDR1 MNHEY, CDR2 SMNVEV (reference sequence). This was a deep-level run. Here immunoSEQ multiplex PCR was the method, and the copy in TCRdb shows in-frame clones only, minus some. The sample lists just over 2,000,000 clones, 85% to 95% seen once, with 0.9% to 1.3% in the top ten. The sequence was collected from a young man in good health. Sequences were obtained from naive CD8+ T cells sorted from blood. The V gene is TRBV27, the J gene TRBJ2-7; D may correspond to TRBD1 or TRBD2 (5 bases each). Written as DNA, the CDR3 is TGTGCCAGCAGTTTATCTTTCCCAGGGAGTCACGAGCAGTACTTC. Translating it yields CASSLSFPGSHEQYF.